This is a list of T cell receptor beta chains from one sample in a study of T cell responses to AZD1222 COVID-19 vaccine. The data were produced by immunoSEQ multiplex PCR, yet TCRdb's version contains in-frame clones alone and is incomplete. Of some 130,000 clones in the sample, roughly 91% were seen once. Sequenced material: peripheral blood, taken on day 0 of AZD1222 vaccination. The receptors originated from an adult in good health. Both conserved end residues are part of each CDR3. The D gene is left open where the match is weak. The listing skips clone size in some rows; elsewhere it reads once, few, many or a size class.

v_gene	d_gene	j_gene	abundance	CDR3nt	CDR3aa
TRBV7-2	NA	TRBJ1-1	few	TGTGCCAGCAGTTCACCCTCGGAAAGTGGTAACACTGAAGCTTTCTTT	CASSSPSESGNTEAFF
TRBV19	NA	TRBJ2-6	NA	TGTGCCAGTAGTACCGGGATGCGCTCTGGGGCCAACGTCCTGACTTTC	CASSTGMRSGANVLTF
TRBV5-1	NA	TRBJ1-6	NA	TGCGCCAGCACTGACGGGAGTTTAGATTCACCCCTCCACTTT	CASTDGSLDSPLHF
TRBV9	NA	TRBJ1-1	NA	TGTGCCAGCAGCCTGGATATGAACACTGAAGCTTTCTTT	CASSLDMNTEAFF
TRBV28	NA	TRBJ1-2	NA	TGTGCCAGCAGCTCTCCCGGGGGCTATGGCTACACCTTC	CASSSPGGYGYTF
TRBV19	NA	TRBJ2-7	NA	TGTGCCAGTAGTACCGGATACGAGCAGTACTTC	CASSTGYEQYF
TRBV19	TRBD1	TRBJ1-2	NA	TGTGCCAGTAGTACCCGACAGGGTAAGTCGGGATATGGCTACACCTTC	CASSTRQGKSGYGYTF
TRBV6-2/TRBV6-3	NA	TRBJ1-5	NA	TGTGCCAGCAGTTACAGGGGAGCGATTAAAATCCATCAGCCCCAGCATTTT	CASSYRGAIKIHQPQHF
TRBV18	NA	TRBJ2-6	NA	TGTGCCAGCTCACCCCAGGGGGGCGCCACTGGGGCCAACGTCCTGACTTTC	CASSPQGGATGANVLTF
TRBV11-2	NA	TRBJ2-2	NA	TGTGCCACCCAAGGCGGAACCGGGGAGCTGTTTTTT	CATQGGTGELFF
TRBV18	TRBD1	TRBJ2-5	NA	TGTGCCAGCTCGGCACAGGGGGGTCAAGAGACCCAGTACTTC	CASSAQGGQETQYF
TRBV7-3	NA	TRBJ2-1	NA	TGTGCCAGCAGCCCCACACCCTTGGGGTTCAATGAGCAGTTCTTC	CASSPTPLGFNEQFF
TRBV6-2/TRBV6-3	NA	TRBJ2-3	NA	TGTGCCAGCAGTTACTCCCCGGGGCGGGGAGCTGTTCCTAGCACAGATACGCAGTATTTT	CASSYSPGRGAVPSTDTQYF
TRBV7-3	NA	TRBJ1-2	NA	TGTGCCAGCAGCTCGTCCGTGGGCTATGGCTACACCTTC	CASSSSVGYGYTF
TRBV24-1	NA	TRBJ2-1	NA	TGTGCCACCACCCCGCGGGAGGACAGGGACTGCAATGAGCAGTTCTTC	CATTPREDRDCNEQFF
TRBV12-5	NA	TRBJ1-4	NA	TGTGCTAGTGGTTTCGGACGGTTGGGAAAACTGTTTTTT	CASGFGRLGKLFF
TRBV28	NA	TRBJ1-6	NA	TGTGCCAGCAGGCGACAGGTGGACTCACCCCTCCACTTT	CASRRQVDSPLHF
TRBV13	NA	TRBJ2-7	NA	TGTGCCAGCAGCAAAGGGTGGCCCTCCTACGAGCAGTACTTC	CASSKGWPSYEQYF
TRBV25-1	TRBD1	TRBJ1-2	once	TGTGCCAGCAGCCTGACAGGGGGCGCGGGCTATGGCTACACCTTC	CASSLTGGAGYGYTF
TRBV6-5	NA	TRBJ2-5	NA	TGTGCCAGCAGTTACGGGGCGGGCTTCCAAGAGACCCAGTACTTC	CASSYGAGFQETQYF
TRBV30	NA	TRBJ1-1	NA	TGTGCCTGGAGGGGAGGGGGACCTAACACTGAAGCTTTCTTT	CAWRGGGPNTEAFF
TRBV5-4	NA	TRBJ1-2	NA	TGTGCCAGCAGCTTACCCGGGACGGATGGCTACACCTTC	CASSLPGTDGYTF
TRBV11-2	NA	TRBJ2-5	NA	TGTGCCAGCAGCTTAGACCAGGGCGACGAAGAGACCCAGTACTTC	CASSLDQGDEETQYF
TRBV15	TRBD2	TRBJ2-7	once	TGTGCCACCAGCGGGAGGCGGGGGGCAAGGGGCGAGCAGTACTTC	CATSGRRGARGEQYF
TRBV2	TRBD1	TRBJ1-2	NA	TGTGCCAGTCGGACAGGGGGAATTAACTATGGCTACACCTTC	CASRTGGINYGYTF
TRBV6-2/TRBV6-3	TRBD1	TRBJ1-1	NA	TGTGCCAGCAGTTACTCCCATCCGGGACAGGTAGGAGCGAACACTGAAGCTTTCTTT	CASSYSHPGQVGANTEAFF
TRBV13	TRBD2	TRBJ2-3	NA	TGTGCCAGCAGCGAGAGACTAGCGGGGGGACGGAATACGCAGTATTTT	CASSERLAGGRNTQYF
TRBV18	NA	TRBJ2-1	once	TGTGCCAGCTCACCCGACGCAGCGCAGCAGTTCTTC	CASSPDAAQQFF